This TCR beta chain is drawn from a study of blood T cells in healthy people across ages. Primed by a sample-barcoded 5' primer and a J-beta primer mix, a second PCR proceeded for 7 to 11 cycles. TCRdb redid the calling of the 5' RACE reads with MiXCR, one entry per CDR3 protein. The sample yields hundreds of thousands of distinct CDR3 sequences, roughly 41% seen once. The draw of peripheral blood yielded around 10 milliliters from each donor. Germline V gene lookup returns CDR1 MNHEY and CDR2 SVGAGI. There are 14 residues in the CDR3. V dropped 7 bases and J dropped 1 base, with 13 bases sitting between them.

This chain connects TRBV6-5 to TRBJ1-1, with D perhaps matching TRBD1 (6 bases). The sequence was obtained from a man aged 80 or over in good health. The sequenced material came from blood. DNA of the CDR3: TGTGCCAGCAAGGCCGGGACACAGAACACTGAAGCTTTCTTT. Its translation is CASKAGTQNTEAFF.